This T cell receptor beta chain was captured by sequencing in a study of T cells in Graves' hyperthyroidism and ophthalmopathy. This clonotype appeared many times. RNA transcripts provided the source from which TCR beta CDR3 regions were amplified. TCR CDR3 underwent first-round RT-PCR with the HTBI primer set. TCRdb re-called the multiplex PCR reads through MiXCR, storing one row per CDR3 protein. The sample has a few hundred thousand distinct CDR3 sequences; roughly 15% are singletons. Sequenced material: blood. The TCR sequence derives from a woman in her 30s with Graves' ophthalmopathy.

This CDR3 reads CASSQPGQRETQYF. The CDR3 nucleotides are TGTGCCAGCAGCCAACCGGGACAGAGAGAGACCCAGTACTTC. The chain couples TRBV3-1 to TRBJ2-5; the match to TRBD1 covers 7 bases. Germline trimming cut 2 bases from V and 4 bases from J; bases unmatched to any gene: 4. CDR3 size: 14 residues. Germline assignment: CDR1 LGHDT and CDR2 YNNKEL (reference sequence).